These 2 T cell receptor beta chains were all obtained from the same sample, sequenced in a study of cytomegalovirus exposure and HLA in healthy donors (dated by TCRdb to the late 2010s). The library came from the immunoSEQ multiplex PCR assay. TCRdb stores this immuneACCESS table with in-frame sequences only. Part of the clones is absent; in the studies checked, under half of the shortfall reflects unresolved V genes, and no reason is known for the rest. This sample has 100,000 to 130,000 clones in its table, and around 82% of those were observed once. Approximately 3% of the sample is taken by the ten largest. Sequencing used PBMCs. Receptor source: a woman aged 18-29 years in good health and CMV-seronegative.

The sample holds a few counts of this clone. The V and J genes are TRBV27 and TRBJ1-6; a possible D gene is TRBD1 (6 bases). V was trimmed by 5 bases and J by 6 bases, leaving 11 bases between them. CDR3 length: 14 residues. The germline V gene has CDR1 MNHEY and CDR2 SMNVEV (reference sequence). CDR3 residues: CASSLTGSNSPLHF. The CDR3 coding sequence is TGTGCCAGCAGTCTGACAGGTAGTAATTCACCCCTCCACTTT.

This clone showed up just a few times. This CDR3 reads CASSLSQAGGYTF. The CDR3 DNA reads as TGTGCCAGCAGTTTATCCCAGGCCGGTGGCTACACCTTC. V usage is TRBV27 and J usage is TRBJ1-2; D uncertain. The CDR3 is 13 amino acids. The V gene lost 0 bases and the J gene lost 7 bases, with 9 bases spanning the gap. Per germline, CDR1 MNHEY and CDR2 SMNVEV (reference sequence).